Listed below are T cell receptor beta chains from one sample, sequenced in a study of OX40 agonist ivuxolimab in advanced cancers. Clones were read by immunoSEQ multiplex PCR, and TCRdb kept only the in-frame ones, dropping some. The sample holds around 67,000 clones, approximately 80% seen once. Sample: CD4+ or CD8+ T cells sorted from blood, taken in a trial of the OX40 agonist ivuxolimab. The receptors originated from an adult with an advanced solid tumor such as melanoma, head and neck, liver or kidney cancer. Both conserved end residues are part of each CDR3. Each record gives: CDR3 protein, CDR3 DNA, D gene, J gene, clone size, V gene. D genes are given only for firm matches. Not every row has a clone size; where given, it reads once, few, many or a size class.

CASSLEFWNEQFF,TGCGCCAGCAGCTTGGAATTTTGGAATGAGCAGTTCTTC,NA,TRBJ2-1,NA,TRBV5-1
CATSREHDGEQFF,TGTGCCACCAGCAGAGAACATGACGGGGAGCAGTTCTTC,NA,TRBJ2-1,once,TRBV15
CASSRRRGATNEKLFF,TGTGCCAGCAGCCGCCGTCGGGGAGCAACTAATGAAAAACTGTTTTTT,NA,TRBJ1-4,NA,TRBV7-9
CASSLGMLASNEQFF,TGTGCCAGCAGCCTGGGGATGCTAGCGAGCAATGAGCAGTTCTTC,NA,TRBJ2-1,NA,TRBV7-2
CSVVNRVYEQYF,TGCAGCGTTGTCAACAGGGTCTACGAGCAGTACTTC,NA,TRBJ2-7,NA,TRBV29-1
CASSRTSGGATGELFF,TGTGCCAGCAGCCGGACTAGCGGGGGGGCGACCGGGGAGCTGTTTTTT,TRBD2,TRBJ2-2,NA,TRBV5-4
CAWSVKAGVSGELFF,TGTGCCTGGAGTGTGAAGGCAGGGGTGTCCGGGGAGCTGTTTTTT,NA,TRBJ2-2,once,TRBV30
CASRVQLLTEAFF,TGTGCCAGCAGGGTACAGCTTCTCACTGAAGCTTTCTTT,NA,TRBJ1-1,once,TRBV6-1
CASSASGQGGAEAFF,TGTGCCAGCAGCGCCAGCGGACAGGGTGGCGCTGAAGCTTTCTTT,TRBD1,TRBJ1-1,NA,TRBV9
CASTDRNTEAFF,TGTGCCAGTACCGACAGGAACACTGAAGCTTTCTTT,NA,TRBJ1-1,NA,TRBV19
CSVATGLNTEAFF,TGCAGCGTTGCCACAGGGTTGAACACTGAAGCTTTCTTT,NA,TRBJ1-1,NA,TRBV29-1
CAVHRGHEQYF,TGTGCCGTACACAGGGGGCACGAGCAGTACTTC,TRBD1,TRBJ2-7,NA,TRBV30
CASSRTSGATYEQYF,TGTGCCAGCAGCCGGACTAGCGGGGCGACCTACGAGCAGTACTTC,TRBD2,TRBJ2-7,NA,TRBV9
CASSPGQGSTGELFF,TGTGCCAGCAGCCCGGGACAGGGGTCCACCGGGGAGCTGTTTTTT,TRBD1,TRBJ2-2,NA,TRBV7-8
CASSLVGRTGELFF,TGCGCCAGCAGCTTGGTTGGGCGTACCGGGGAGCTGTTTTTT,NA,TRBJ2-2,NA,TRBV5-1